This T cell receptor (beta chain) was identified in a study of T cell repertoires in cytomegalovirus infection. Across the study: The public TCR beta signatures pointed to both CMV infection and matching HLA type. Findings of the study overall: Identification of carriers of CMV plus the relevant HLA was achieved through cumulative public TCR beta family frequency.

This clonotype was counted a few times. Its specificity is unknown. MiXCR, run by TCRdb on the reads, gives a single entry per CDR3 protein. The sample carries more than 50,000 distinct CDR3 sequences, 33% recorded once. V gave up 6 bases and J gave up 3 bases, with 15 bases separating them. The CDR3 is 14 residues long. The TCR sequence derives from a human donor in good health (CMV status not recorded). Some clones in this sample may be carry-over from other donors' samples. V gene TRBV12-3 or TRBV12-4 combines with J gene TRBJ2-7; D possibly corresponds to TRBD1 (5 bases). Material: PBMCs, sequenced either directly or after in vitro stimulation (not recorded which). The CDR3 loop reads CASSPRREGYEQYF. The CDR3, as DNA: TGTGCCAGCAGCCCCCGCAGGGAAGGCTACGAGCAGTACTTC.